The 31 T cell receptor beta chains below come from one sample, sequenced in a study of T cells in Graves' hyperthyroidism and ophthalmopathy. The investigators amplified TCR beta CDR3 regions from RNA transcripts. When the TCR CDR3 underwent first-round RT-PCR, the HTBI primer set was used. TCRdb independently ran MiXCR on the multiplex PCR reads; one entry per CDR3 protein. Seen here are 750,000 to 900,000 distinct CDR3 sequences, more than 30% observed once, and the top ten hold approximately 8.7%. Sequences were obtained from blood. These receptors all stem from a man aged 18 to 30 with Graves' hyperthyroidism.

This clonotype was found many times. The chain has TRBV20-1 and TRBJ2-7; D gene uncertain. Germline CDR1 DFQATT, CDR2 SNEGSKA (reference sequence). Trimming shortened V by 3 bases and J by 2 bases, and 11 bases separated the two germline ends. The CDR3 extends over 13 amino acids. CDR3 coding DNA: TGCAGTGCTAGCGTCGGCCCCACCTACGAGCAGTACTTC. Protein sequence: CSASVGPTYEQYF.

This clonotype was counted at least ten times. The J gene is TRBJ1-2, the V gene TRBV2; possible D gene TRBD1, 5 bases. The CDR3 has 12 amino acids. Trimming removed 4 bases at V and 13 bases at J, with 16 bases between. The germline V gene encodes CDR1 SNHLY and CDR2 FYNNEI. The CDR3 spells CASSGTGRSPTF. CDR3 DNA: TGTGCCAGCAGTGGAACAGGCCGAAGCCCCACCTTC.

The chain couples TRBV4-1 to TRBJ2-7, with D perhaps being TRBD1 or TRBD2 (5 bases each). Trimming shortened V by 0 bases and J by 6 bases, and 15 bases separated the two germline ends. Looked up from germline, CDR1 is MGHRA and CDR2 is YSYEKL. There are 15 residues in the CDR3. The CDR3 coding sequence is TGCGCCAGCAGCCAAGATGAACAGGAGGCTCGCGAGCAGTACTTC. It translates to CASSQDEQEAREQYF.

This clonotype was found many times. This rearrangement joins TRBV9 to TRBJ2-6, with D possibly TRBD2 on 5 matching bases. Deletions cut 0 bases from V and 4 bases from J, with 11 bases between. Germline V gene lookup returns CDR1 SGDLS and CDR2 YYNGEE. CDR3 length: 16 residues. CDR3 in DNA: TGTGCCAGCAGCGTAGCTTTGGGAGCCGGGGCCAACGTCCTGACTTTC. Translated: CASSVALGAGANVLTF.

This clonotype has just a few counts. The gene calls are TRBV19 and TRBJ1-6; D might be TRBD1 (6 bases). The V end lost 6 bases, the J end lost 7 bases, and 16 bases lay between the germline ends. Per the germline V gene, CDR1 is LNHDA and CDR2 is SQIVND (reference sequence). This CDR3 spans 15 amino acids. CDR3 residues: CASRHLRGENSPLHF. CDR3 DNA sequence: TGTGCCAGTAGACACCTCAGGGGCGAAAATTCACCCCTCCACTTT.

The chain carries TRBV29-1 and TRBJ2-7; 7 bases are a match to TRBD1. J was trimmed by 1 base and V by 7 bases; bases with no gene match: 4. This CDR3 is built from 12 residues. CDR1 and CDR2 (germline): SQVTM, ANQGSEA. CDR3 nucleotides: TGCAGCGGTGGGGACAGTTCCTACGAGCAGTACTTC. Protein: CSGGDSSYEQYF.

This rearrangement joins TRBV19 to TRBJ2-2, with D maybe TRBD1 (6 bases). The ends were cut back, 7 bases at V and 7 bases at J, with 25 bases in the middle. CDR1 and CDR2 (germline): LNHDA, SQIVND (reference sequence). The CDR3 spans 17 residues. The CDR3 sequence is CASTPRGVQGMVGELFF. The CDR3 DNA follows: TGTGCCAGTACCCCACGGGGCGTCCAGGGGATGGTCGGGGAGCTGTTTTTT.

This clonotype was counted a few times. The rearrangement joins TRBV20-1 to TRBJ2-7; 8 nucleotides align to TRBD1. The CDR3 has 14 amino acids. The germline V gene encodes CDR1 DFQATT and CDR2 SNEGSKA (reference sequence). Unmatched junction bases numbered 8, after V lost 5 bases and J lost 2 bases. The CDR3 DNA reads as TGCAGTGCTGCCCGGACAGGGCAGCCCTACGAGCAGTACTTC. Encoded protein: CSAARTGQPYEQYF.

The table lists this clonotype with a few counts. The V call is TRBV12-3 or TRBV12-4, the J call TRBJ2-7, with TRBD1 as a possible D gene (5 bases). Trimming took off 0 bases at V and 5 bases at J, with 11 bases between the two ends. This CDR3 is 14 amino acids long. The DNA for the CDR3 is TGTGCCAGCAGTTTAGCACAGGTCCCCAACGAGCAGTACTTC. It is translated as CASSLAQVPNEQYF.

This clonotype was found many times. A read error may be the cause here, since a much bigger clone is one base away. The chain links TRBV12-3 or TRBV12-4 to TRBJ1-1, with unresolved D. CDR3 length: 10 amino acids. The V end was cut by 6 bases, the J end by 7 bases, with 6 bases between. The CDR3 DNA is TGTGCCAGCAGGGGCAATGAAGCTTTCTTT. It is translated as CASRGNEAFF.

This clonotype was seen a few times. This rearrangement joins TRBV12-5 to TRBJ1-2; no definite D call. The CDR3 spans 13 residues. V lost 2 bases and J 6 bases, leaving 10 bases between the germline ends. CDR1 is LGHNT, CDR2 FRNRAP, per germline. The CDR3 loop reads CASGLSLRDGYTF. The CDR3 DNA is TGTGCTAGTGGTTTGTCCCTGCGTGATGGCTACACCTTC. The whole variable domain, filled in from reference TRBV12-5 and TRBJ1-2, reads DARVTQTPRHKVTEMGQEVTMRCQPILGHNTVFWYRQTMMQGLELLAYFRNRAPLDDSGMPKDRFSAEMPDATLATLKIQPSEPRDSAVYFCASGLSLRDGYTFGSGTRLTVV.

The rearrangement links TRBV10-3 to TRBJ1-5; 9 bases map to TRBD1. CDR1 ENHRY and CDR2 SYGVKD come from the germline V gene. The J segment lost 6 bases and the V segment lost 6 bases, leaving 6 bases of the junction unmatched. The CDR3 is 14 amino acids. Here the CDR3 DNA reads TGTGCCATCAGCTCACAGGGGGCGTTTCAGCCCCAGCATTTT. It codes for CAISSQGAFQPQHF.

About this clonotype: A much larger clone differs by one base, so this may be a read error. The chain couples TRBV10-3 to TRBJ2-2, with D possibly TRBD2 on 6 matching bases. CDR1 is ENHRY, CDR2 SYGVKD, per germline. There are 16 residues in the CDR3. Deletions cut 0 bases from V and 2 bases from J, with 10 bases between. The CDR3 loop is CAISESLADNTGELFF. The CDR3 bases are TGTGCCATCAGTGAGTCTTTAGCGGACAACACCGGGGAGCTGTTTTTT.

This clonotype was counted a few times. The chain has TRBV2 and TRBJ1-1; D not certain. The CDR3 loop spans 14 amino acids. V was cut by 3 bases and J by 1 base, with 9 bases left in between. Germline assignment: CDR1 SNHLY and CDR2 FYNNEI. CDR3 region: CASSEQAKNTEAFF. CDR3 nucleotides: TGTGCCAGCAGTGAGCAGGCCAAGAACACTGAAGCTTTCTTT. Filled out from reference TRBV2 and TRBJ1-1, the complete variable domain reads EPEVTQTPSHQVTQMGQEVILRCVPISNHLYFYWYRQILGQKVEFLVSFYNNEISEKSEIFDDQFSVERPDGSNFTLKIRSTKLEDSAMYFCASSEQAKNTEAFFGQGTRLTVV.

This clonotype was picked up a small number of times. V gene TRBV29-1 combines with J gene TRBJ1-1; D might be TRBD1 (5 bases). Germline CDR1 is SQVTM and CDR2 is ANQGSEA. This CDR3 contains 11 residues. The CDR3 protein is CSGWQGATAFF. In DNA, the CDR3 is TGCAGTGGTTGGCAGGGAGCGACAGCTTTCTTT.

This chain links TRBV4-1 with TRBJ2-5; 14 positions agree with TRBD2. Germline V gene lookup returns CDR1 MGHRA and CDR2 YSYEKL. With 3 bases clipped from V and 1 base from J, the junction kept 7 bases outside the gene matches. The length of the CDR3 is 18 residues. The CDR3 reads CASSQTSGRGWGQETQYF. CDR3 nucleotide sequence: TGCGCCAGCAGCCAGACTAGCGGGAGGGGTTGGGGCCAAGAGACCCAGTACTTC.

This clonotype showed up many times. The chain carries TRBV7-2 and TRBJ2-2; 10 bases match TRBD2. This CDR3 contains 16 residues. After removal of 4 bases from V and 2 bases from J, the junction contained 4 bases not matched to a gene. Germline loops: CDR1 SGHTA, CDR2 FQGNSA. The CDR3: CASSSRTSGNTGELFF. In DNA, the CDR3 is TGTGCCAGCAGCTCCAGGACTAGCGGAAACACCGGGGAGCTGTTTTTT.

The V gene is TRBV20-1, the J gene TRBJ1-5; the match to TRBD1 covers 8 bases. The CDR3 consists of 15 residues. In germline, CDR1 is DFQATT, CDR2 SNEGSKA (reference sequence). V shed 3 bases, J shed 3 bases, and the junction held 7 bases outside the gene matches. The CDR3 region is CSASPGQVVNQPQHF. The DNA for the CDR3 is TGCAGTGCTAGCCCGGGACAGGTGGTCAATCAGCCCCAGCATTTT.

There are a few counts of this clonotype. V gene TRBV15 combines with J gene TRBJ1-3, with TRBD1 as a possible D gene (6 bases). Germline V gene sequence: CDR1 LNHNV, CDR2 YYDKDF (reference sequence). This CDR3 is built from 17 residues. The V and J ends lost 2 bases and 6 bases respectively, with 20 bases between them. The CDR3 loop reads CATSRTNPRGGENTIYF. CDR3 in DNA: TGTGCCACCAGCAGAACCAACCCGAGGGGGGGAGAAAACACCATATATTTT.

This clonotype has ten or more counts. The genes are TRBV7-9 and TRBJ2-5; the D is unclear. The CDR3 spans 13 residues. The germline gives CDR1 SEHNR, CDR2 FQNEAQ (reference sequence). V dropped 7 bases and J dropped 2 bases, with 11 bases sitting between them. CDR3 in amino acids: CASTALSQETQYF. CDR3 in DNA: TGTGCCAGCACCGCTTTAAGTCAAGAGACCCAGTACTTC.

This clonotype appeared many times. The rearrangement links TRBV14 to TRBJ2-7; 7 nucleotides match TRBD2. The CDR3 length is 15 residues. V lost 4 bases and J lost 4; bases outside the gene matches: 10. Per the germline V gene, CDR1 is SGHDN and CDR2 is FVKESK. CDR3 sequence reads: CASSPWEGYPYEQYF. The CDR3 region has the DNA TGTGCCAGCAGCCCATGGGAGGGCTATCCTTACGAGCAGTACTTC. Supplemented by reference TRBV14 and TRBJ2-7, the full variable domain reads EAGVTQFPSHSVIEKGQTVTLRCDPISGHDNLYWYRRVMGKEIKFLLHFVKESKQDESGMPNNRFLAERTGGTYSTLKVQPAELEDSGVYFCASSPWEGYPYEQYFGPGTRLTVT.

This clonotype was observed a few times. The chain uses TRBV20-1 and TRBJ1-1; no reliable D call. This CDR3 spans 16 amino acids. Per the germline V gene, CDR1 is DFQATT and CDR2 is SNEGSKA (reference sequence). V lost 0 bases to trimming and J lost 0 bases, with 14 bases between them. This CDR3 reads CSARDIEGGLNTEAFF. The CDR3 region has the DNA TGCAGTGCTAGAGATATCGAGGGCGGGTTGAACACTGAAGCTTTCTTT.

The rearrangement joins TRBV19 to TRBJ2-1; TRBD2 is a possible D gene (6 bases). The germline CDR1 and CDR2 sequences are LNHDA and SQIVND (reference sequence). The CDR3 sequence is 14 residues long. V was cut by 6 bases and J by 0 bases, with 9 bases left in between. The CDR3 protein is CASRDGSSYNEQFF. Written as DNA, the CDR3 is TGTGCCAGTAGAGACGGGAGCTCCTACAATGAGCAGTTCTTC.

The CDR3 loop is CASSQGGGYNGELFF. The CDR3 DNA reads as TGTGCCAGCAGTCAGGGAGGGGGCTATAACGGGGAGCTGTTTTTT. V usage is TRBV6-5 and J usage is TRBJ2-2; D possibly matches TRBD1 or TRBD2 (7 bases each). The CDR3 runs 15 residues. CDR1 and CDR2 from the germline V gene are MNHEY and SVGAGI. V lost 5 bases and J 7 bases, leaving 17 bases between the germline ends.

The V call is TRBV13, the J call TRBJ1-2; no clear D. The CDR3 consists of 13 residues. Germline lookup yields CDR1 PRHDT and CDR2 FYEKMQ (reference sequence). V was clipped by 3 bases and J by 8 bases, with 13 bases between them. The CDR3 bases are TGTGCCAGCAGCTTCAGGCTGGCGGAAGGCTACACCTTC. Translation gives CASSFRLAEGYTF.

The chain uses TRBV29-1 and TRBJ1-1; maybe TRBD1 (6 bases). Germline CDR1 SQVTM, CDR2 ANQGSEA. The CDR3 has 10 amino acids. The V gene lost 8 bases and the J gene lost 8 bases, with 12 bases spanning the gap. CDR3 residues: CSPSGQEAFF. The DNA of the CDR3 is TGCAGCCCTAGCGGACAGGAAGCTTTCTTT.

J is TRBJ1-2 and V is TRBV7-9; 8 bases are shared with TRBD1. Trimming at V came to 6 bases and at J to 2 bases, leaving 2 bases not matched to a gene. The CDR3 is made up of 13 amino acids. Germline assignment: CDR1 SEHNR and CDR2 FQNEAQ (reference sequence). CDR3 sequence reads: CASSWDRNYGYTF. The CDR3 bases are TGTGCCAGCAGTTGGGACAGGAACTATGGCTACACCTTC. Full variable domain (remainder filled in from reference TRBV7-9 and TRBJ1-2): DTGVSQNPRHKITKRGQNVTFRCDPISEHNRLYWYRQTLGQGPEFLTYFQNEAQLEKSRLLSDRFSAERPKGSFSTLEIQRTEQGDSAMYLCASSWDRNYGYTFGSGTRLTVV.

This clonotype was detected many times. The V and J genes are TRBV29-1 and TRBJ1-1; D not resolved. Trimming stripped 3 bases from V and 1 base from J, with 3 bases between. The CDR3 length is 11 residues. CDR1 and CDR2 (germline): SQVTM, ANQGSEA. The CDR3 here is CSVDTNTEAFF. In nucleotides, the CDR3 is TGCAGCGTTGACACGAACACTGAAGCTTTCTTT.

The CDR3 region is CASGRDGRNQPQHF. DNA of the CDR3: TGTGCCAGCGGTCGGGACGGGCGTAATCAGCCCCAGCATTTT. The chain couples TRBV12-3 or TRBV12-4 to TRBJ1-5; tentatively, D is TRBD1 (5 bases). The ends were cut back, 8 bases at V and 4 bases at J, with 15 bases in the middle. The CDR3 is 14 amino acids.

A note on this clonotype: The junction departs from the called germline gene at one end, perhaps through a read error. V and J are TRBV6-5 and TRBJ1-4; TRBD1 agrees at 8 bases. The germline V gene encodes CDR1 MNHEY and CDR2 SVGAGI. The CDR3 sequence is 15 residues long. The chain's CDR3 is CAISYVSGTGEKLFF. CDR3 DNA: TGTGCCATCAGTTACGTATCCGGGACAGGTGAAAAACTGTTTTTT.

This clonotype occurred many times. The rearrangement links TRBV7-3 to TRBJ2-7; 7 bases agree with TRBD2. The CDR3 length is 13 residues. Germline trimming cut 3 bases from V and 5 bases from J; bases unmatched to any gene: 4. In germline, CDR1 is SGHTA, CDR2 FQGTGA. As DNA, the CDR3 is TGTGCCAGCAGCTTTACGGCGGGAGACGAGCAGTACTTC. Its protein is CASSFTAGDEQYF.